The present TCR beta chain was sequenced within a study of OX40 agonist ivuxolimab in advanced cancers. The wider study: In this trial design, patients received ivuxolimab intravenously at 0.01 to 10 mg/kg every 2 weeks.

Some clones are missing from TCRdb's copy, which holds only in-frame ones; the method was immunoSEQ multiplex PCR. The data show 55,000 to 90,000 clones, around 88% seen once. Study-wide points: The work left the antigen specificity of expanded peripheral T cells undetermined. By week 6 at 0.1 to 3.0 mg/kg, blood CD4+ and CD8+ T cells had expanded clonally.

In the case of this clone: Its cognate antigen is unknown.

Germline V gene data show CDR1 as LNHDA and CDR2 as SQIVND (reference sequence). V was cut by 8 bases and J by 4 bases, with 3 bases left in between. This CDR3 is built from 11 residues. The chain recombines TRBV19 with TRBJ2-6; D ambiguous. The source is an adult with an advanced solid tumor such as melanoma, head and neck, liver or kidney cancer. Sequenced here: CD4+ or CD8+ T cells sorted from blood, sampled in a trial of the OX40 agonist ivuxolimab. Here the CDR3 DNA reads TGTGCCAGTGCAGGGGCCAACGTCCTGACTTTC. Protein product: CASAGANVLTF.